This passage covers 13 T cell receptor beta chains from one sample sequenced in a study of T cell changes during pregnancy in multiple sclerosis. Repertoires were generated with immunoSEQ multiplex PCR, while TCRdb's copy carries only in-frame clones and drops some. Of 55,000 to 80,000 clones in the sample, 90% were seen once. The source was peripheral blood, collected after pregnancy. Receptors originate from a female donor in good health, enrolled as a control in a pregnancy study.

The rearrangement uses TRBV15 and TRBJ2-7, with a tentative D call TRBD2 (5 bases). Germline V gives CDR1 LNHNV, CDR2 YYDKDF (reference sequence). The CDR3 consists of 14 residues. The ends were cut back, 8 bases at V and 7 bases at J, with 21 bases in the middle. This CDR3 reads CATQRVPGGEEQYF. The CDR3 DNA reads TGTGCCACCCAAAGGGTCCCTGGAGGAGAAGAGCAGTACTTC.

This chain uses TRBV28 with TRBJ1-1, with D possibly matching TRBD1 (6 bases). This CDR3 has 15 residues. The V and J ends lost 3 bases and 2 bases respectively, with 13 bases between them. Germline CDR1 MDHEN, CDR2 SYDVKM. The CDR3 DNA is TGTGCCAGCAGTTTTGACCAGGGGATTAACACTGAAGCTTTCTTT. Amino acid sequence: CASSFDQGINTEAFF.

The chain carries TRBV10-3 and TRBJ2-7, with D tentatively TRBD1 (6 bases). The CDR3 has 15 amino acids. Germline V CDR1 and CDR2: ENHRY, SYGVKD. Trimming removed 3 bases at V and 4 bases at J, with 16 bases between. This chain's CDR3 is CAISEMAAQGYEQYF. The CDR3 DNA reads TGTGCCATCAGTGAAATGGCAGCCCAGGGGTACGAGCAGTACTTC.

This sequence joins TRBV7-8 and TRBJ2-1; 7 bases fit TRBD1. From germline, CDR1 is SGHVS and CDR2 FQNEAQ. The CDR3 has 18 residues. The J segment lost 0 bases and the V segment lost 2 bases, leaving 10 bases of the junction unmatched. CDR3 sequence: CASSLMGSRDSSYNEQFF. CDR3 in DNA: TGTGCCAGCAGCTTAATGGGGAGTCGGGACAGCTCCTACAATGAGCAGTTCTTC. Complete variable domain (other parts from reference TRBV7-8 and TRBJ2-1): GAGVSQSPRYKVAKRGQDVALRCDPISGHVSLFWYQQALGQGPEFLTYFQNEAQLDKSGLPSDRFFAERPEGSVSTLKIQRTQQEDSAVYLCASSLMGSRDSSYNEQFFGPGTRLTVL.

The V gene is TRBV19, the J gene TRBJ1-1; the match to TRBD1 covers 10 bases. After removal of 9 bases from V and 5 bases from J, the junction contained 9 bases not matched to a gene. The CDR3 is 14 residues long. Per germline, CDR1 LNHDA and CDR2 SQIVND (reference sequence). The CDR3 loop is CASLDRGLQTEAFF. DNA of the CDR3: TGTGCCAGCTTAGACAGGGGGCTACAAACTGAAGCTTTCTTT.

The gene calls are TRBV6-6 and TRBJ2-7, with D possibly being TRBD1 (6 bases). The germline V gene encodes CDR1 MNHNY and CDR2 SVGAGI (reference sequence). V lost 4 bases and J lost 0, with 16 bases in between. This CDR3 comprises 16 residues. The CDR3 loop reads CASSSQRQASSYEQYF. The DNA for the CDR3 is TGTGCCAGCAGTTCGCAACGACAGGCCAGCTCCTACGAGCAGTACTTC.

V is TRBV5-5 and J is TRBJ2-2; 7 bases align to TRBD2. Germline V gene data show CDR1 as SGHKS and CDR2 as YYEKEE (reference sequence). The V gene end was trimmed by 3 bases and the J gene end by 5 bases; junction bases not matched to a gene: 4. The CDR3 runs to 14 residues. CDR3 bases: TGTGCCAGCAGCTCGGACGGGAGGACCGGGGAGCTGTTTTTT. It yields the protein CASSSDGRTGELFF.

This chain uses TRBV28 with TRBJ2-4; 7 nucleotides agree with TRBD2. Germline lookup yields CDR1 MDHEN and CDR2 SYDVKM. With V trimmed by 2 bases and J by 0 bases, 4 bases remained unmatched. The CDR3 runs to 16 residues. CDR3 bases: TGTGCCAGCAGTTTAAAGGGAGGGAGAGCCAAAAACATTCAGTACTTC. It yields the protein CASSLKGGRAKNIQYF. Filled out from reference TRBV28 and TRBJ2-4, the complete variable domain reads DVKVTQSSRYLVKRTGEKVFLECVQDMDHENMFWYRQDPGLGLRLIYFSYDVKMKEKGDIPEGYSVSREKKERFSLILESASTNQTSMYLCASSLKGGRAKNIQYFGAGTRLSVL.

V usage is TRBV5-1 and J usage is TRBJ1-2, with 9 bases fitting TRBD1. J gave up 7 bases and V 4 bases, and 8 bases lay outside the gene matches. The CDR3 extends over 14 amino acids. Per germline, CDR1 SGHRS and CDR2 YFSETQ. CDR3 DNA sequence: TGCGCCAGCAGCGCGAGTACAGGGGGCTCTGGCTACACCTTC. Translating gives CASSASTGGSGYTF.

The CDR3 here is CASSRGDTQYF. The DNA for the CDR3 is TGTGCCAGCAGCCGGGGAGATACGCAGTATTTT. The chain has TRBV7-9 and TRBJ2-3; D possibly corresponds to TRBD2 (5 bases). CDR1 and CDR2 (germline): SEHNR, FQNEAQ (reference sequence). V was trimmed by 5 bases and J by 5 bases, leaving 5 bases between them. This CDR3 is 11 amino acids long.

This chain joins TRBV6-6 and TRBJ2-7, with TRBD2 matching over 9 bases. V gave up 5 bases and J gave up 4 bases; unmatched junction bases: 6. The length of the CDR3 is 14 residues. Germline loops: CDR1 MNHNY, CDR2 SVGAGI (reference sequence). Here the CDR3 DNA reads TGTGCCAGCAGTGTTAGCGGGGGTGGATACGAGCAGTACTTC. This encodes CASSVSGGGYEQYF.

This chain connects TRBV4-1 to TRBJ2-1; the D gene is possibly TRBD2 (6 bases). Germline CDR1 reads MGHRA; CDR2 reads YSYEKL. V lost 0 bases and J 3 bases, leaving 21 bases between the germline ends. CDR3 length: 19 residues. The CDR3 protein is CASSQDRSPLRDYYNEQFF. The CDR3 DNA reads TGCGCCAGCAGCCAAGATCGGAGTCCCCTGCGGGATTACTACAATGAGCAGTTCTTC.

The chain carries TRBV30 and TRBJ2-3; 10 nucleotides align to TRBD2. This CDR3 spans 13 amino acids. Germline V gene sequence: CDR1 GTSNPN, CDR2 SVGIG (reference sequence). V lost 4 bases to trimming and J lost 11 bases; unmatched junction nucleotides: 9. The CDR3: CAWNSQRGGGQYF. The CDR3 DNA sequence: TGTGCCTGGAATTCCCAGCGGGGGGGCGGGCAGTATTTT.